Listed below are T cell receptor beta chains from one sample, sequenced in a study of control samples from healthy donors and cancer patients. Sequencing was performed with immunoSEQ multiplex PCR; in TCRdb, only in-frame clones are kept and a portion is missing. The sample includes some 120,000 clones, less than 95% of them seen just once. Specimen: blood. The receptor set was obtained from a young man in good health. CDR3s include the opening cysteine and the closing phenylalanine or tryptophan. The order of the fields is clone size, J gene, D gene, V gene, CDR3 DNA, CDR3 protein. The D gene is left open where the match is weak. Expanded clones are given a class, and other clones once, few, many or no size at all.

abundance: .; j_gene: TRBJ1-1; d_gene: TRBD1; v_gene: TRBV5-1; CDR3nt: TGCGCCAGCAGCTTGGGACAGGGAGTCGCGAACACTGAAGCTTTCTTT; CDR3aa: CASSLGQGVANTEAFF
abundance: .; j_gene: TRBJ2-7; d_gene: .; v_gene: TRBV29-1; CDR3nt: TGCAGCGGTCAGGGGATTGACGAGCAGTACTTC; CDR3aa: CSGQGIDEQYF
abundance: .; j_gene: TRBJ2-7; d_gene: .; v_gene: TRBV7-9; CDR3nt: TGTGCCAGCAGCTTGGGTCCGGGAGACTCCTACGAGCAGTACTTC; CDR3aa: CASSLGPGDSYEQYF
abundance: .; j_gene: TRBJ2-1; d_gene: .; v_gene: TRBV27; CDR3nt: TGTGCCAGCAGTTTACATCCGGGGGCGGGGGAGTTCTTC; CDR3aa: CASSLHPGAGEFF
abundance: once; j_gene: TRBJ1-5; d_gene: .; v_gene: TRBV7-2; CDR3nt: TGTGCCAGCAGCTTAGGGGGGAATAGCAATCAGCCCCAGCATTTT; CDR3aa: CASSLGGNSNQPQHF
abundance: .; j_gene: TRBJ1-5; d_gene: .; v_gene: TRBV19; CDR3nt: TGTGCCAGTAGAATTGGAGGACTTTATCAGCCCCAGCATTTT; CDR3aa: CASRIGGLYQPQHF
abundance: .; j_gene: TRBJ1-1; d_gene: .; v_gene: TRBV30; CDR3nt: TGTGCCTGGAAGGAGCACCCGAACACTGAAGCTTTCTTT; CDR3aa: CAWKEHPNTEAFF
abundance: .; j_gene: TRBJ2-1; d_gene: TRBD2; v_gene: TRBV30; CDR3nt: TGTGCCTGTCCCCTGGGGGGACTAGCGGGGGGTATTGAGCAGTTCTTC; CDR3aa: CACPLGGLAGGIEQFF
abundance: .; j_gene: TRBJ1-4; d_gene: .; v_gene: TRBV3-1/TRBV3-2; CDR3nt: TGTGCCAGCAGCCAGCTAGAAAAACTGTTTTTT; CDR3aa: CASSQLEKLFF
abundance: .; j_gene: TRBJ1-2; d_gene: .; v_gene: TRBV5-8; CDR3nt: TGTGCCAGCAGCGGATATGGAGGAGGTGGAGTCTATGGCTACACCTTC; CDR3aa: CASSGYGGGGVYGYTF
abundance: .; j_gene: TRBJ2-3; d_gene: .; v_gene: TRBV6-2/TRBV6-3; CDR3nt: TGTGCCAGCAGTACGGGGGCGGGAGATACGCAGTATTTT; CDR3aa: CASSTGAGDTQYF
abundance: .; j_gene: TRBJ1-5; d_gene: .; v_gene: TRBV27; CDR3nt: TGTGCCAGCAGTCTCCTGGGGGATCAGCCCCAGCATTTT; CDR3aa: CASSLLGDQPQHF
abundance: .; j_gene: TRBJ1-6; d_gene: .; v_gene: TRBV9; CDR3nt: TGTGCCAGCAGCGTAAGCCGGTATAATTCACCCCTCCACTTT; CDR3aa: CASSVSRYNSPLHF
abundance: .; j_gene: TRBJ2-7; d_gene: .; v_gene: TRBV6-2/TRBV6-3; CDR3nt: TGTGCCAGCAGTTACTCGAGTATCACCGAGCAGTACTTC; CDR3aa: CASSYSSITEQYF
abundance: .; j_gene: TRBJ2-7; d_gene: .; v_gene: TRBV19; CDR3nt: TGTGCCAGTAGTTTAGGACAGAACGAGCAGTACTTC; CDR3aa: CASSLGQNEQYF
abundance: once; j_gene: TRBJ2-3; d_gene: TRBD1; v_gene: TRBV9; CDR3nt: TGTGCCAGCAGCACCCAGACAGGGGTTCGCACAGATACGCAGTATTTT; CDR3aa: CASSTQTGVRTDTQYF
abundance: .; j_gene: TRBJ2-3; d_gene: .; v_gene: TRBV2; CDR3nt: TGTGCCAGCTGGAAGGGGGGTAGCACAGATACGCAGTATTTT; CDR3aa: CASWKGGSTDTQYF
abundance: once; j_gene: TRBJ2-5; d_gene: .; v_gene: TRBV7-9; CDR3nt: TGTGCCAGCTGCCACGCTTTCCAAGAGACCCAGTACTTC; CDR3aa: CASCHAFQETQYF
abundance: .; j_gene: TRBJ2-2; d_gene: TRBD1; v_gene: TRBV28; CDR3nt: TGTGCCAGCAGTCTAGGGGGCGCGGGCACCGGGGAGCTGTTTTTT; CDR3aa: CASSLGGAGTGELFF
abundance: .; j_gene: TRBJ1-2; d_gene: .; v_gene: TRBV28; CDR3nt: TGTGCCAGCAAGGGACCGGTACGATATGGCTACACCTTC; CDR3aa: CASKGPVRYGYTF
abundance: .; j_gene: TRBJ2-3; d_gene: .; v_gene: TRBV18; CDR3nt: TGTGCCAGCTCACCCGCTAGAAACACAGATACGCAGTATTTT; CDR3aa: CASSPARNTDTQYF
abundance: .; j_gene: TRBJ1-1; d_gene: .; v_gene: TRBV2; CDR3nt: TGTGCCAGCAGTGAGGGACAAGTTGAAGCTTTCTTT; CDR3aa: CASSEGQVEAFF
abundance: .; j_gene: TRBJ2-3; d_gene: TRBD2; v_gene: TRBV19; CDR3nt: TGTGCCAGTAGTATCCAGCGGGGGAACCGGGATACGCAGTATTTT; CDR3aa: CASSIQRGNRDTQYF
abundance: .; j_gene: TRBJ2-2; d_gene: .; v_gene: TRBV27; CDR3nt: TGTGCCAGCAGTCTCGGGGCAGCGAACACCGGGGAGCTGTTTTTT; CDR3aa: CASSLGAANTGELFF
abundance: .; j_gene: TRBJ2-7; d_gene: .; v_gene: TRBV21-1; CDR3nt: TGTGCCAGCAGCAAAAAGGAATCGAGGTGGGGAAATTACGAGCAGTACTTC; CDR3aa: CASSKKESRWGNYEQYF
abundance: .; j_gene: TRBJ1-1; d_gene: .; v_gene: TRBV4-3; CDR3nt: TGCGCCAGCAGCCACACCGTAAGCTTGGGCACTGAAGCTTTCTTT; CDR3aa: CASSHTVSLGTEAFF
abundance: .; j_gene: TRBJ1-1; d_gene: .; v_gene: TRBV7-2; CDR3nt: TGTGCCAGCAGCTTAGATGGCGCAGAAAACACTGAAGCTTTCTTT; CDR3aa: CASSLDGAENTEAFF
abundance: .; j_gene: TRBJ2-2; d_gene: .; v_gene: TRBV15; CDR3nt: TGTGCCACCAGCAATCCCCCCGGGGAGCTGTTTTTT; CDR3aa: CATSNPPGELFF